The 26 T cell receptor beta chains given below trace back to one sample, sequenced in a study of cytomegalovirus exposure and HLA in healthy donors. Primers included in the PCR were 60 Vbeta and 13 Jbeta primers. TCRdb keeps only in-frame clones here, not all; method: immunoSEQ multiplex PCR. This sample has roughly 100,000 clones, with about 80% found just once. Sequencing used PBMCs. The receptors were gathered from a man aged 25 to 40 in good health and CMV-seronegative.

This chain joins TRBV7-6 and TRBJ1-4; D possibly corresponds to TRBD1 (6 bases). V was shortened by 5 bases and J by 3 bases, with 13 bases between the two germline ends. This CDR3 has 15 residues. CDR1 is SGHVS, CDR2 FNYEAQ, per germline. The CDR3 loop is CASSAGAQANEKLFF. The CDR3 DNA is TGTGCCAGCAGCGCAGGGGCGCAGGCTAATGAAAAACTGTTTTTT.

The CDR3 loop is CASSPPGSGGSYNEQFF. The CDR3 nucleotides read TGTGCCAGCAGCCCTCCGGGTAGCGGGGGCTCCTACAATGAGCAGTTCTTC. The J gene is TRBJ2-1, the V gene TRBV7-2; 9 positions agree with TRBD2. Germline-derived CDR1 and CDR2 are SGHTA and FQGNSA. Trimming at V came to 5 bases and at J to 0 bases, leaving 8 bases not matched to a gene. The CDR3 totals 17 residues. The entire variable domain, with the rest obtained from reference TRBV7-2 and TRBJ2-1, is as follows: GAGVSQSPSNKVTEKGKDVELRCDPISGHTALYWYRQSLGQGLEFLIYFQGNSAPDKSGLPSDRFSAERTGGSVSTLTIQRTQQEDSAVYLCASSPPGSGGSYNEQFFGPGTRLTVL.

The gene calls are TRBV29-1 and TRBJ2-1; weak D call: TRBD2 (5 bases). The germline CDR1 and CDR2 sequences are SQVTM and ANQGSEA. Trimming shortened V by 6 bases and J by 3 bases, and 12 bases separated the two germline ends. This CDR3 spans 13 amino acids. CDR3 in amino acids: CSVEGSLYNEQFF. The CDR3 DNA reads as TGCAGCGTCGAGGGATCACTCTACAATGAGCAGTTCTTC.

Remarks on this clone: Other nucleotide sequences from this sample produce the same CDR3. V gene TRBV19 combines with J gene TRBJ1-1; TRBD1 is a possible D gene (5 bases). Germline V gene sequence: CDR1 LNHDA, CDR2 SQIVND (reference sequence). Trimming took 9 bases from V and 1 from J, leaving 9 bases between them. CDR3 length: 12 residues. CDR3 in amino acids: CASRGGNTEAFF. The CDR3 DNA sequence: TGTGCCAGCCGCGGGGGGAACACTGAAGCTTTCTTT. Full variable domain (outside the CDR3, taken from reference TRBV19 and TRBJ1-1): DGGITQSPKYLFRKEGQNVTLSCEQNLNHDAMYWYRQDPGQGLRLIYYSQIVNDFQKGDIAEGYSVSREKKESFPLTVTSAQKNPTAFYLCASRGGNTEAFFGQGTRLTVV.

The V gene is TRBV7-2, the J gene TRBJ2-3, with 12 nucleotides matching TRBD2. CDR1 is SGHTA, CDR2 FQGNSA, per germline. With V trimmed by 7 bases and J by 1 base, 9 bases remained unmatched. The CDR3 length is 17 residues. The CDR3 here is CASTLAGLAGGTDTQYF. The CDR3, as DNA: TGTGCCAGCACCCTCGCGGGACTAGCGGGTGGCACAGATACGCAGTATTTT.

The CDR3 DNA reads as TGTGCCAGCAGCTTATCGGCTAGCTCCTACGAGCAGTACTTC. This encodes CASSLSASSYEQYF. J is TRBJ2-7 and V is TRBV7-2, with D unresolved. Germline-derived CDR1 and CDR2 are SGHTA and FQGNSA. The CDR3 extends over 14 amino acids. With 2 bases removed from V and 0 bases from J, the gap between germline ends came to 8 bases.

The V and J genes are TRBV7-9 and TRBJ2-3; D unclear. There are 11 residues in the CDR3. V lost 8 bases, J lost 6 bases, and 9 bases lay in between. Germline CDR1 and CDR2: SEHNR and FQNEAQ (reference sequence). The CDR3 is CASSGFDTQYF. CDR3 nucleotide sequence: TGTGCCAGCTCCGGTTTCGATACGCAGTATTTT.

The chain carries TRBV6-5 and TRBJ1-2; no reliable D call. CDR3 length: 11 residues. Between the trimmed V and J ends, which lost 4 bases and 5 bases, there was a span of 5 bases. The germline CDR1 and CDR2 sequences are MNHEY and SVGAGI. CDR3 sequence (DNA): TGTGCCAGCAGTTCAACTTATGGCTACACCTTC. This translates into CASSSTYGYTF.

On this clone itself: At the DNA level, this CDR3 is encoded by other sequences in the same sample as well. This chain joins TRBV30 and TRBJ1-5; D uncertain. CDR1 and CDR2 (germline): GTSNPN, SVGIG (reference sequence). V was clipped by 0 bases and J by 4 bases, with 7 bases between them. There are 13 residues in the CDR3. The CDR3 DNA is TGTGCCTGGAGTGTAGAGAGAAATCAGCCCCAGCATTTT. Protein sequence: CAWSVERNQPQHF. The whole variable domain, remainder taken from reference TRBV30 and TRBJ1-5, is SQTIHQWPATLVQPVGSPLSLECTVEGTSNPNLYWYRQAAGRGLQLLFYSVGIGQISSEVPQNLSASRPQDRQFILSSKKLLLSDSGFYLCAWSVERNQPQHFGDGTRLSIL.

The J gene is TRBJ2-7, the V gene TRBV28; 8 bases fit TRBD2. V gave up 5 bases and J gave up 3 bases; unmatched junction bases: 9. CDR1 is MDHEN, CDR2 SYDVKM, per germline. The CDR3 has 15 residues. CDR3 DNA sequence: TGTGCCAGCAGTGAATCCGGGACTAGGGACTACGAGCAGTACTTC. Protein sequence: CASSESGTRDYEQYF.

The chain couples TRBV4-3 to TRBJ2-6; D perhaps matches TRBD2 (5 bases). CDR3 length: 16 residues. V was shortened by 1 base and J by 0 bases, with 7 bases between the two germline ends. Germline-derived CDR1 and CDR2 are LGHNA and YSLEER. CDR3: CASSQVGSSGANVLTF. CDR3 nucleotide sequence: TGCGCCAGCAGCCAAGTAGGGAGCTCTGGGGCCAACGTCCTGACTTTC.

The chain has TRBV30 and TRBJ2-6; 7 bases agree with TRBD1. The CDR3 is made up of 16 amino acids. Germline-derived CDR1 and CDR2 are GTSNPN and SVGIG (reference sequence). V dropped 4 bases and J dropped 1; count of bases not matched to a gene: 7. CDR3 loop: CAWTGGILSGANVLTF. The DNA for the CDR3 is TGTGCCTGGACAGGGGGAATTCTATCTGGGGCCAACGTCCTGACTTTC.

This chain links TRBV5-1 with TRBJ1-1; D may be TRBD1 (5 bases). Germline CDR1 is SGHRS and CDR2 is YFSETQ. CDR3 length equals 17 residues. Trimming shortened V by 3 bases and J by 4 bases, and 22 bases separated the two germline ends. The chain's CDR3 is CASSSGLISGSSTEAFF. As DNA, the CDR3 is TGCGCCAGCAGCTCCGGATTAATTTCAGGGTCCTCCACTGAAGCTTTCTTT.

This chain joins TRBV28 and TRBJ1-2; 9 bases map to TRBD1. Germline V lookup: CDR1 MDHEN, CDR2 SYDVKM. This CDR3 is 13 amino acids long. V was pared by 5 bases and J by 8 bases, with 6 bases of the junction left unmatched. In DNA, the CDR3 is TGTGCCAGCAGTCTACGGGACAGGGACGGCTACACCTTC. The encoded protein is CASSLRDRDGYTF.

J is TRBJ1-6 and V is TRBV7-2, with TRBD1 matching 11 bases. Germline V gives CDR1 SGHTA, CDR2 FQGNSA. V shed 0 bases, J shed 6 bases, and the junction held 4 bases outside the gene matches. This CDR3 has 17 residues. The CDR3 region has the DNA TGTGCCAGCAGCTTAGCGGTGGGACAGGGGGTTAATTCACCCCTCCACTTT. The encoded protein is CASSLAVGQGVNSPLHF.

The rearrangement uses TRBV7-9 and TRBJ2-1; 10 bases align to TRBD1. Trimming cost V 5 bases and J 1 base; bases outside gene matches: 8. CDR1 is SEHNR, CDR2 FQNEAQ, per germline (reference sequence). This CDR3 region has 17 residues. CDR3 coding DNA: TGTGCCAGCAGCCTACAACCGGGACAGGGGTCCTACAATGAGCAGTTCTTC. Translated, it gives CASSLQPGQGSYNEQFF.

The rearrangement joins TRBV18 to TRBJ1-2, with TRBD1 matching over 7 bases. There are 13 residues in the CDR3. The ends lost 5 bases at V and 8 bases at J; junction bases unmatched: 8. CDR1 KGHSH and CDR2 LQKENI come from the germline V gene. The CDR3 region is CASSMAGQAGYTF. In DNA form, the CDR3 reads TGTGCCAGCTCAATGGCAGGACAGGCGGGCTACACCTTC.

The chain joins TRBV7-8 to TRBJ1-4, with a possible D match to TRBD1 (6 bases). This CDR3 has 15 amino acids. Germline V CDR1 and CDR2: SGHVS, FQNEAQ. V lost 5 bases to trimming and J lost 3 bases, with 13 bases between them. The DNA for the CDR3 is TGTGCCAGCAGCAGAACGACAGGACCTAATGAAAAACTGTTTTTT. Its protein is CASSRTTGPNEKLFF. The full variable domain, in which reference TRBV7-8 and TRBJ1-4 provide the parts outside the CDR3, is GAGVSQSPRYKVAKRGQDVALRCDPISGHVSLFWYQQALGQGPEFLTYFQNEAQLDKSGLPSDRFFAERPEGSVSTLKIQRTQQEDSAVYLCASSRTTGPNEKLFFGSGTQLSVL.

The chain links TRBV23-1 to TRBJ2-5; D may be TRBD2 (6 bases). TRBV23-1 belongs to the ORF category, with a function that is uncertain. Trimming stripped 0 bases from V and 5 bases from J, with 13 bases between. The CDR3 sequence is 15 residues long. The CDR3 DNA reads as TGCGCCAGCAGTCAATCTCAGCGGGTCTGGGAGACCCAGTACTTC. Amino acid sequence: CASSQSQRVWETQYF.

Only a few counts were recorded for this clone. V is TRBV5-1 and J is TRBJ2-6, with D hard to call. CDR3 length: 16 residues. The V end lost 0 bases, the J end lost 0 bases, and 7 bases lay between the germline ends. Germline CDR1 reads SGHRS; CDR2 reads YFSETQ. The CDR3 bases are TGCGCCAGCAGCTTGGACGCCGGCTCTGGGGCCAACGTCCTGACTTTC. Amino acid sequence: CASSLDAGSGANVLTF. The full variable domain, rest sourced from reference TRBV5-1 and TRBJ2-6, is KAGVTQTPRYLIKTRGQQVTLSCSPISGHRSVSWYQQTPGQGLQFLFEYFSETQRNKGNFPGRFSGRQFSNSRSEMNVSTLELGDSALYLCASSLDAGSGANVLTFGAGSRLTVL.

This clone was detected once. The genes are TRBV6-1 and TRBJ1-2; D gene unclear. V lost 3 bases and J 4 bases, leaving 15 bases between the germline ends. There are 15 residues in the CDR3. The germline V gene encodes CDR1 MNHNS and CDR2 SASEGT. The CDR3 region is CASSEGRSGSYGYTF. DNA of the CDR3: TGTGCCAGCAGTGAGGGGAGGAGCGGCAGCTATGGCTACACCTTC.

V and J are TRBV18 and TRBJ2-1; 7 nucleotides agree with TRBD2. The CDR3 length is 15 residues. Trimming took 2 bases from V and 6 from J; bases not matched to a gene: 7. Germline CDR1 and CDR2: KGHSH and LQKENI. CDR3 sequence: CASSPNAGVGNEQFF. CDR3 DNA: TGTGCCAGCTCACCAAACGCGGGAGTGGGCAATGAGCAGTTCTTC. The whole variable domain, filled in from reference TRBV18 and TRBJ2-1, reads NAGVMQNPRHLVRRRGQEARLRCSPMKGHSHVYWYRQLPEEGLKFMVYLQKENIIDESGMPKERFSAEFPKEGPSILRIQQVVRGDSAAYFCASSPNAGVGNEQFFGPGTRLTVL.

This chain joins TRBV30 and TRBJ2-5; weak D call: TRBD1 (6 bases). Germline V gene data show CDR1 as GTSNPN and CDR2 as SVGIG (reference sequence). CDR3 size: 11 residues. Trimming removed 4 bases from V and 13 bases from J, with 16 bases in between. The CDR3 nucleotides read TGTGCCTGGATGCAGGGGAGCGAGCGGTACTTC. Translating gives CAWMQGSERYF.

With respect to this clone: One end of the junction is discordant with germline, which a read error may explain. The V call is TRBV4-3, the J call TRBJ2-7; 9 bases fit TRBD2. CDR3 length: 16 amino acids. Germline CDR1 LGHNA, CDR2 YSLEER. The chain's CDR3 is CASSQDRGGVPYGQYF. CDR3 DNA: TGCGCCAGCAGCCAAGATCGCGGGGGGGTACCCTACGGGCAGTACTTC.

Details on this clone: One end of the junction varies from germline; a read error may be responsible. The CDR3 DNA reads TGTGCCAGCAGTTTAGCGGGGGGGAACACCGGGGAGCTGTTTTTT. Protein sequence: CASSLAGGNTGELFF. V and J are TRBV7-8 and TRBJ2-2; TRBD2 aligns across 10 bases. The CDR3 totals 15 residues. The germline V gene has CDR1 SGHVS and CDR2 FQNEAQ.

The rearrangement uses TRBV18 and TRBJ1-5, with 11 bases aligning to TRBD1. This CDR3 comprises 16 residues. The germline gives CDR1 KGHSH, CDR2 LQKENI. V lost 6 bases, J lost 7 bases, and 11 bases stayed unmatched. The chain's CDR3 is CASSPPGQGVGQPQHF. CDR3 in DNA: TGTGCCAGCTCGCCTCCGGGACAGGGGGTCGGGCAGCCCCAGCATTTT.